This T cell receptor (beta chain) was identified during a study of blood T cell repertoires in COVID-19. The CDR3 loop spans 13 amino acids. The germline CDR1 and CDR2 sequences are SGHTA and FQGTGA. Trimming shortened V by 0 bases and J by 2 bases, and 4 bases separated the two germline ends. Sequencing used immunoSEQ multiplex PCR; TCRdb keeps in-frame clones, though not all of them. The table records approximately 260,000 clones, about 88% of them present only once. The sequenced material came from peripheral blood. The origin of this receptor is a woman in her thirties or forties who had recovered from COVID-19. The genes are TRBV7-3 and TRBJ2-5; no clear D gene. Written as DNA, the CDR3 is TGTGCCAGCAGCTTAACCCCTCAAGAGACCCAGTACTTC. It codes for CASSLTPQETQYF.